This TCR beta chain is from a study of regulatory T cells in long-lasting Graves disease (dated by TCRdb to about 2021). In the study overall: Newly diagnosed Graves' disease patients had taken antithyroid drugs for less than 3 months. Peripheral blood TCR sequencing and RNA sequencing compared persistent Graves' disease patients with newly diagnosed Graves' disease patients. The study was registered as a clinical trial and conducted in China. A total of about 33 samples underwent TCR sequencing, from about 13 patients with persistent Graves' disease and some 20 patients with newly diagnosed Graves' disease.

The sample's time point label is to be understood as: newly diagnosed GD, antithyroid drugs for less than 3 months. For both TCR sequencing and RNA sequencing, RNA was extracted from PBMCs using TRIzol. Graves' disease was diagnosed according to American Thyroid Association guidelines. Recruitment of patients was carried out at an endocrinology department in Xi'an, China. Each patient gave approximately 8.8 milliliters of peripheral blood, collected in an EDTA anticoagulant tube. PBMCs were isolated by Ficoll Paque Plus density gradient separation without further T cell sorting. RNA quality was checked with an Agilent 2100 Bioanalyzer and agarose gel, and concentration with a NanoDrop 2000. Libraries were constructed by multiplex PCR. Sequencer: Illumina HiSeq 4000. TCR beta libraries were built with iRepertoire HTBI primers and Arm-PCR amplification of CDR3 regions. PCR products were gel purified before sequencing. On the study's bioinformatics: A total of 60 to 80 TRBV and 14 TRBJ segments were identified across samples and were used for gene usage analysis of CDR3 amino acid clonotypes. COPE and FqMerger were used to merge the filtered high-quality paired reads into contigs. Contigs were aligned with BLAST to IMGT TRBV, TRBD and TRBJ reference genes, and CDR3 was defined per IMGT. Clonotypes above 0.1% frequency were classified as highly expanded clones. Shannon entropy served as the measure of repertoire diversity, while the Gini coefficient captured V-J evenness. Public clonotypes were defined as clonotypes shared by more than one individual. TCRdb reprocessed the public reads (quality trimming at Q25 with fastp, clone calling with MiXCR) and kept in-frame beta chains. Every CDR3 protein is listed once, alongside the most common genes and DNA of its rows. The V and J calls and clone size come from TCRdb's table, not from the authors' own analysis. The table for this sample lists under 800,000 distinct CDR3 sequences; 16% of them were counted only once. The ten largest clones capture approximately 20% of the sample.

The paper's findings and limits, for the study overall: Persistent Graves' disease patients showed lower TCR Shannon entropy and fewer highly expanded clones than newly diagnosed patients, suggesting clonal expansion. As a limitation, the authors acknowledged that the small sample size may reduce accuracy. More public clonotypes were shared among persistent patients (roughly 2,900) than among newly diagnosed patients (approximately 930). The study examined only peripheral blood because the primary lesion, thyroid tissue, could not be accessed. Sequencing and analysis were limited to the TCR beta chain. Preferential use of TRBV28, TRBJ1-2 and TRBJ2-5 was observed in persistent disease, whereas TRBV20-1 and TRBJ2-1 were favored in newly diagnosed disease.

Turning to this clonotype: This clone's antigen is unknown. Nothing much larger sits one base from this clone, and base qualities are not available.

Trimming leaves V shorter by 4 bases and J shorter by 5 bases, with the junction holding 6 bases beyond the gene matches. Measured from the cysteine to the phenylalanine, the CDR3 is 15 residues long. Only the CDR3 part of the read is kept: 45 bases, read in frame from the first base. The germline V gene provides CDR1 MDHEN and CDR2 SYDVKM. The same data also went into a second study, on T cells in Graves' hyperthyroidism and ophthalmopathy. As noted in the second study: Stable Graves' hyperthyroidism was defined as no progression to ophthalmopathy during 18 months of follow-up. Hyperthyroidism patients were newly diagnosed, had a disease duration of under 2 months, and were aged 18 to 65 years. Patients with uncontrolled infections, other autoimmune diseases, pregnancy or lactation were excluded. Diagnoses relied on clinical symptoms, serum thyroxine and TRAb, thyroid ultrasound and orbital computed tomography. The first round of RT-PCR for the TCR CDR3 was performed with the HTBI primer set and the Qiagen OneStep RT-PCR kit. Most expanded thyroid clonotypes (frequency above 0.001) were also detected in blood, suggesting blood repertoires may reflect thyroid immune responses. A model built on a 13 V-J signature distinguished ophthalmopathy from stable hyperthyroidism, reaching over 85% sensitivity and around 82% specificity in cross-validation and 80%/75% in testing. During validation, the model predicted progression to ophthalmopathy a median of roughly six months ahead of onset, with around 70% sensitivity and 72.22% specificity. A discovery cohort of about a hundred patients, fewer than 50 with Graves' ophthalmopathy and approximately 60 with stable Graves' hyperthyroidism, was used to find distinguishing TCR V-J signatures. Whether ophthalmopathy could be predicted prospectively was tested in an independent validation cohort made up of approximately 19 hyperthyroidism patients plus 17 patients who later progressed to ophthalmopathy. The 100 or so discovery patients were randomly split 7:3 into training and test sets. In six Graves' hyperthyroidism patients, the study also compared T-cell repertoires from thyroid tissue with T-cell repertoires from blood. After sampling, hyperthyroidism patients received methimazole starting at 30 mg daily, and ophthalmopathy patients received high-dose intravenous methylprednisolone. The libraries were constructed in a second round of multiplex PCR and then size-selected and purified. The libraries were sequenced on an Illumina HiSeq2000 using paired-end 100 bp reads. SOAPnuke was used to process the raw data, with reads discarded if the reads contained adapters or uncalled bases, had a mean Phred below 15, or lacked an exact constant-primer or identifier match. High-quality paired reads were merged with COPE v1.2.5, and unique nucleotide sequences were defined as clonotypes. MiTCR v1.1 was used to align the clonotypes against IMGT TRBV, TRBD and TRBJ reference segments. The analysis was restricted to V-J combinations with a frequency above 0.0001, which together covered 99% to 99.2% of the repertoires. The TCS score was defined as F50 (clonal expansion) divided by E x V (chaos), with BLOSUM62-based TCRdist calculated between CDR3 peptides within each V-J. Welch's t-statistics and random forest reduced around 520 V-J features to about 13, which were used in a naive Bayes classifier (R e1071). Sample size was not statistically predetermined, and blinding of investigators to group allocation was not performed. TCR Vbeta CDR3 sequencing of some 140 peripheral blood samples (more than 40 ophthalmopathy, roughly 72 hyperthyroidism and roughly 17 progressor patients) is reported in the paper.

The sample consisted of peripheral blood mononuclear cells (PBMCs), taken at new diagnosis, from a patient treated with antithyroid drugs. The V and J genes are TRBV28 and TRBJ1-5; 9 junctional bases match TRBD1. The sequence was collected from a woman aged 30 to 39 with Graves disease. Donor details come from another sample of the same person, matched by shared clones. The DNA sequence is given as TGTGCCAGCAGTTCCGCGGGACAGGGAGATCAGCCCCAGCATTTT. Its translation reads: CASSSAGQGDQPQHF. Reference TRBV28 and TRBJ1-5 genes cover what lies past the CDR3, so the full variable domain is DVKVTQSSRYLVKRTGEKVFLECVQDMDHENMFWYRQDPGLGLRLIYFSYDVKMKEKGDIPEGYSVSREKKERFSLILESASTNQTSMYLCASSSAGQGDQPQHFGDGTRLSIL.